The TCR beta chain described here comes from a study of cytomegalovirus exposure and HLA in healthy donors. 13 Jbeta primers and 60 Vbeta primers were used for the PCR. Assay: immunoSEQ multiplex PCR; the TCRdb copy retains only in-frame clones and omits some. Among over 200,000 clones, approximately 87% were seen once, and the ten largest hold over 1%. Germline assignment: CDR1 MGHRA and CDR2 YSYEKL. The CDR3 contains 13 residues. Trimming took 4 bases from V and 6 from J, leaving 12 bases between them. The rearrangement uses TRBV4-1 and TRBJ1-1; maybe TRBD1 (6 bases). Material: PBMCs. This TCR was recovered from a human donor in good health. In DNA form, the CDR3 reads TGCGCCAGCAGCCCTTTGGGGGGGCCTGAAGCTTTCTTT. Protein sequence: CASSPLGGPEAFF.